The clone carrying this T cell receptor (beta chain) showed up many times. Its antigen is as yet unknown. These data originate in a study of CD8+CD57+ T cells in acquired aplastic anemia. For the study at large: DNA per sorted CD4+ or CD8+ sample ranged 0.2 to 27.4 ug, averaging 3.2 ug. Whole-study results and caveats: The same twenty-nine CD8+ CDR3 sequences occurred in patients and in controls.

CDR1 is MGHRA, CDR2 YSYEKL, per germline. V gave up 3 bases and J gave up 2 bases, with 13 bases separating them. CDR3 size: 15 residues. Investigators profiled TCR beta VDJ and CDR3 from genomic DNA template. A single record per CDR3 protein comes from TCRdb applying MiXCR to the reads. The sample shows some 180,000 distinct CDR3 sequences, roughly 65% of them seen only once. Previously, flow cytometry had revealed CD8+CD57+ cell expansion in the patients chosen for sequencing. Patients were treatment-naive when blood was sampled. The source of this sequence is a human donor with aplastic anemia. This rearrangement joins TRBV4-1 to TRBJ1-1, with a possible D match to TRBD1 (6 bases). The sample was sorted CD4+, CD8+, or CD8+CD57+ T cells (not recorded which) from PBMCs. As DNA, the CDR3 is TGCGCCAGCAGCCAGCAACAGGGTCTCAACACTGAAGCTTTCTTT. Amino acids: CASSQQQGLNTEAFF.